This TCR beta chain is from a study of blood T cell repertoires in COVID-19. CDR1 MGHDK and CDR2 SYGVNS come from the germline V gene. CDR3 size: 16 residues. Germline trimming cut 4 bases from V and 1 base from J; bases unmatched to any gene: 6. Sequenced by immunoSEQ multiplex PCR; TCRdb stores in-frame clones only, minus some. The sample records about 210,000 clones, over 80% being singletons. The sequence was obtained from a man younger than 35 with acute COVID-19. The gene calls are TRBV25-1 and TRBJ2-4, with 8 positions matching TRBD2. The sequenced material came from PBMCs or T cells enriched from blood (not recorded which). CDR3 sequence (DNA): TGTGCCAGCAGTGCCACGACTAGCGAGGCCAAAAACATTCAGTACTTC. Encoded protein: CASSATTSEAKNIQYF.